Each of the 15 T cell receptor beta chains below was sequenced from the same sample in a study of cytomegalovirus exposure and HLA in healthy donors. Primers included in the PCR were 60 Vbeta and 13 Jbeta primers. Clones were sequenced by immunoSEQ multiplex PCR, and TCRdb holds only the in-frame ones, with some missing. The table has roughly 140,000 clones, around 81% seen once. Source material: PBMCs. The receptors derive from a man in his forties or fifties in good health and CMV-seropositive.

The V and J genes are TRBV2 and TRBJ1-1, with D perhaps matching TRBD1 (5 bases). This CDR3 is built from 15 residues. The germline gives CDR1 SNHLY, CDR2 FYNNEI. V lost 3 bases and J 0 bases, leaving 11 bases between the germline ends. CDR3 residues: CASSDPGQMNTEAFF. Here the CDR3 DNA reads TGTGCCAGCAGTGATCCAGGGCAGATGAACACTGAAGCTTTCTTT.

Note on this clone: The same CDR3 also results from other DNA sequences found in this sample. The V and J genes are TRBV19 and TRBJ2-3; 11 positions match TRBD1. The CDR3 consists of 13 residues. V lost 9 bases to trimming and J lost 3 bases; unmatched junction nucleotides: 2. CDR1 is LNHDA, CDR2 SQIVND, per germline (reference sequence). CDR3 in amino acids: CASRDRGTDTQYF. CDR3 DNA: TGTGCCAGCCGGGACAGGGGGACAGATACGCAGTATTTT. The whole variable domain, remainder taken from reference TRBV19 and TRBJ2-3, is DGGITQSPKYLFRKEGQNVTLSCEQNLNHDAMYWYRQDPGQGLRLIYYSQIVNDFQKGDIAEGYSVSREKKESFPLTVTSAQKNPTAFYLCASRDRGTDTQYFGPGTRLTVL.

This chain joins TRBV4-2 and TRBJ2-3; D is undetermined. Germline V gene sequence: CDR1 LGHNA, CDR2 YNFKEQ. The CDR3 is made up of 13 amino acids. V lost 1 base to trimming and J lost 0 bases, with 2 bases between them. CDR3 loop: CASSQASTDTQYF. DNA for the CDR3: TGTGCCAGCAGCCAAGCTAGCACAGATACGCAGTATTTT.

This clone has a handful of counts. The chain's CDR3 is CASSLLRRAGHIDEQFF. DNA for the CDR3: TGTGCCAGCAGTTTATTGCGGAGAGCGGGGCACATTGATGAGCAGTTCTTC. This sequence joins TRBV28 and TRBJ2-1; 7 bases match TRBD2. The length of the CDR3 is 17 residues. Germline V gene lookup returns CDR1 MDHEN and CDR2 SYDVKM. Trimming removed 1 base from V and 8 bases from J; junction bases left unmatched: 14.

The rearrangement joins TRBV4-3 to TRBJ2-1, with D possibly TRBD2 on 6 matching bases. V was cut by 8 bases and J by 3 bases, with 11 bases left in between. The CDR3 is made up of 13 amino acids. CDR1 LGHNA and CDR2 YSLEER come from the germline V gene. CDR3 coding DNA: TGCGCCAGCGTCCTAGCGATCTACAATGAGCAGTTCTTC. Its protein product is CASVLAIYNEQFF.

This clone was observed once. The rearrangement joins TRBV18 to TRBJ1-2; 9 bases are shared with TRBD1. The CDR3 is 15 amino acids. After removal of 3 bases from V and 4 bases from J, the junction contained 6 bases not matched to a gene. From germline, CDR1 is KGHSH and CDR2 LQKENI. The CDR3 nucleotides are TGTGCCAGCTCACCTTTAGACAGGGGGTCCTATGGCTACACCTTC. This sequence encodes CASSPLDRGSYGYTF. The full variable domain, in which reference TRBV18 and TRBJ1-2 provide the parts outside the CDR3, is NAGVMQNPRHLVRRRGQEARLRCSPMKGHSHVYWYRQLPEEGLKFMVYLQKENIIDESGMPKERFSAEFPKEGPSILRIQQVVRGDSAAYFCASSPLDRGSYGYTFGSGTRLTVV.

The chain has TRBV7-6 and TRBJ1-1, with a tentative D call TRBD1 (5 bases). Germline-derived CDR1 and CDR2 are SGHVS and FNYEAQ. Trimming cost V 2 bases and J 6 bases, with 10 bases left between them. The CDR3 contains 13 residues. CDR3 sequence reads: CASSLRGFPEAFF. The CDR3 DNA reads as TGTGCCAGCAGCTTACGGGGGTTTCCTGAAGCTTTCTTT.

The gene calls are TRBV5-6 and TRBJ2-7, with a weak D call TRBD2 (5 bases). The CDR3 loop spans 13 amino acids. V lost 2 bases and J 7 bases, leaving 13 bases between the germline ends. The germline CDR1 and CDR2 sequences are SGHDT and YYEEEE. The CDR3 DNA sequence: TGTGCCAGCAGCTTAGCGACCCCGGGAGAGCAGTACTTC. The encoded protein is CASSLATPGEQYF.

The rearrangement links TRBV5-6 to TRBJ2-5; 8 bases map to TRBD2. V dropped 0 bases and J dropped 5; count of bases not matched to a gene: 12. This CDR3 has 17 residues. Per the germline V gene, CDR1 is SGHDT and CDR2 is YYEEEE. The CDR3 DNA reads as TGTGCCAGCAGCTTGGCGGGGGTGGGAGCGGGAGAGGAGACCCAGTACTTC. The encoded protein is CASSLAGVGAGEETQYF.

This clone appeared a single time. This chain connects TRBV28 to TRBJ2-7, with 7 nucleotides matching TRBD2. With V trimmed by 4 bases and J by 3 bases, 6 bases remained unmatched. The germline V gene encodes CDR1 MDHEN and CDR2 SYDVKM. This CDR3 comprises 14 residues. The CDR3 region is CASSWGGAGYEQYF. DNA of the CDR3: TGTGCCAGCAGTTGGGGAGGGGCAGGCTACGAGCAGTACTTC.

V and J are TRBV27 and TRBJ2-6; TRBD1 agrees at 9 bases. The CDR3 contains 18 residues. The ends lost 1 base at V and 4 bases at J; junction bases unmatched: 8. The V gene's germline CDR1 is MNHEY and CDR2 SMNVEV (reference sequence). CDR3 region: CASSLLGTGFSGANVLTF. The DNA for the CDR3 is TGTGCCAGCAGTTTATTGGGGACAGGGTTTAGCGGGGCCAACGTCCTGACTTTC.

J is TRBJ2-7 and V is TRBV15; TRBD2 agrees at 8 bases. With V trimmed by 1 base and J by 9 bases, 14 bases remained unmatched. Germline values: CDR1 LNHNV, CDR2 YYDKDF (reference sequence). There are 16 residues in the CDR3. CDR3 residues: CATSRAVGVAGGVQYF. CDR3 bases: TGTGCCACCAGCAGAGCCGTGGGGGTGGCGGGGGGAGTGCAGTACTTC.

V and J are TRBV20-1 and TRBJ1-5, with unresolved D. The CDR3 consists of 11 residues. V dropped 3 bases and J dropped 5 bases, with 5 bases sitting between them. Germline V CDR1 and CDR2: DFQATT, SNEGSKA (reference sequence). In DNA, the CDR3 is TGCAGTGCTAGGTCCGATCAGCCCCAGCATTTT. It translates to CSARSDQPQHF.

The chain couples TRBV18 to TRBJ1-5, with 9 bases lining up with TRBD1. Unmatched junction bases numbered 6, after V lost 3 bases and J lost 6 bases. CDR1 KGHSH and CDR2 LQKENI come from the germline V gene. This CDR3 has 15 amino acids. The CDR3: CASSPNRGQGQPQHF. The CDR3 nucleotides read TGTGCCAGCTCACCCAACAGGGGGCAAGGTCAGCCCCAGCATTTT.

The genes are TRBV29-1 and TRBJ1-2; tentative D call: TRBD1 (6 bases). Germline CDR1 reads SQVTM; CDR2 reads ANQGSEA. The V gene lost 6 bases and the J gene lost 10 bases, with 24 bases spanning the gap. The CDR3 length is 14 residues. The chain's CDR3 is CSVTQGWEGVYYTF. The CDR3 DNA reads TGCAGCGTGACGCAGGGGTGGGAGGGGGTTTACTACACCTTC.